The clone carrying this T cell receptor (beta chain) was counted many times. The target antigen is unknown. V dropped 5 bases and J dropped 4 bases, with 9 bases sitting between them. The germline V gene has CDR1 SGHDN and CDR2 FVKESK. The CDR3 has 13 residues. These data come from a study of beta chain features in type 1 diabetes. Points from the study as a whole: Type 1 diabetes patients had fewer VDJ junction insertions and more deletions. Although PCR might favor shorter templates, it would do so equally in patients and controls. Shortening of TCRB CDR3s, moderate but significant, appeared in all four CD4+ subsets of Type 1 diabetes patients. It was among patients, rather than healthy donors, that naive, central memory and Treg TCRB repertoires appeared more similar.

Every isolated RNA sample was fully reverse transcribed, so sequencing captured expressed TCRB transcripts. Profiled with immunoSEQ multiplex PCR; TCRdb holds only in-frame clones, not every one. Among 230,000 or so clones listed, 16% were seen once. Sequences were obtained from naive CD4+ T cells from blood. This chain joins TRBV14 and TRBJ2-4; D may match TRBD1 or TRBD2 (5 bases each). The sequence was collected from a young man with type 1 diabetes. The DNA for the CDR3 is TGTGCCAGCAGCGACGGGGCTAAAAACATTCAGTACTTC. Its protein product is CASSDGAKNIQYF.